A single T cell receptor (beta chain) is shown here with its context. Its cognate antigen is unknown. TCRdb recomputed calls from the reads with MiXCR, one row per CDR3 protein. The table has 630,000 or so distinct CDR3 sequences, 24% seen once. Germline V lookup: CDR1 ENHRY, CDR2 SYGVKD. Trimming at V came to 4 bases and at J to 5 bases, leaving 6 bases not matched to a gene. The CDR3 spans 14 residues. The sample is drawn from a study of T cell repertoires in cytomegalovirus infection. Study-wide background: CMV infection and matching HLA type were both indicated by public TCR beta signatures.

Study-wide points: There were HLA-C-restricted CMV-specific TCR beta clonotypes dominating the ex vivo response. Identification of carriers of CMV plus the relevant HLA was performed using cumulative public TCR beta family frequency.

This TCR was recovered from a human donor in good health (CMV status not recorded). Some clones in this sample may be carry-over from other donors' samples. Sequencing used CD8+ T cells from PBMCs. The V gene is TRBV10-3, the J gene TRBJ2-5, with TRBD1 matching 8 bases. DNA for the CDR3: TGTGCCATCAGTGCTGACAGGGGTCGGGAGACCCAGTACTTC. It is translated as CAISADRGRETQYF.